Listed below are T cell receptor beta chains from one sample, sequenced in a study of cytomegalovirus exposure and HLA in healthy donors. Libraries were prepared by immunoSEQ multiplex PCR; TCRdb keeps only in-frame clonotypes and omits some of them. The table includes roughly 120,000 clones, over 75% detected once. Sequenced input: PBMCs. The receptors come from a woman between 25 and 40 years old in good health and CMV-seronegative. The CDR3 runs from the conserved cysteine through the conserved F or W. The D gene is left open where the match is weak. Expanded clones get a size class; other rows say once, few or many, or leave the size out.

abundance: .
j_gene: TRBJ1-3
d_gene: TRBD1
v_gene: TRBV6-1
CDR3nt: TGTGCCAGCAGTGAATACTACGACAGGGTAGCTGGAAACACCATATATTTT
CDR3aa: CASSEYYDRVAGNTIYF

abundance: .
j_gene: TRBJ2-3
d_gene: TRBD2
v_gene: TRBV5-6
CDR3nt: TGTGCCAGCAGCTTGAGTGTTAGCGGGGACACAGATACGCAGTATTTT
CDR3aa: CASSLSVSGDTDTQYF

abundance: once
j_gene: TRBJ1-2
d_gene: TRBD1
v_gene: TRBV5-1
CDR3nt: TGCGCCAGCAGGACCGGGACAGCGAGAGAGGGCTACACCTTC
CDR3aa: CASRTGTAREGYTF

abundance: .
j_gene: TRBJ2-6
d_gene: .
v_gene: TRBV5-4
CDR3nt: TGTGCCAGCAGCTTTTATGGGGGCGGGCACTCTGGGGCCAACGTCCTGACTTTC
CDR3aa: CASSFYGGGHSGANVLTF

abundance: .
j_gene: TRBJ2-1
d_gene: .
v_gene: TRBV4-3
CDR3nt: TGCGCCAGCAGCCAAGGCGGCGTCTCCTACAATGAGCAGTTCTTC
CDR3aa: CASSQGGVSYNEQFF

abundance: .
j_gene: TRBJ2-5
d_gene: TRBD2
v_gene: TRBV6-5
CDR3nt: TGTGCCAGCAGTTACTCGGGAGGGCAAGAGACCCAGTACTTC
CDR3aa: CASSYSGGQETQYF

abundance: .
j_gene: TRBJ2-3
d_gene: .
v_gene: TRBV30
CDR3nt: TGTGCCTGGACGACAGGAGATACGCAGTATTTT
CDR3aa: CAWTTGDTQYF

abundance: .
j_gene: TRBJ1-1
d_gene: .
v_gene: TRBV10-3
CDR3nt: TGTGCCAGAAGTGTGGCGGAGAACACTGAAGCTTTCTTT
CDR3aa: CARSVAENTEAFF

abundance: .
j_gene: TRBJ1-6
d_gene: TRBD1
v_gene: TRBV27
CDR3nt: TGTGCCAGCAGCCAACTAGGCCTGGGACAGCGTCGGTCACCCCTCCACTTT
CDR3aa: CASSQLGLGQRRSPLHF

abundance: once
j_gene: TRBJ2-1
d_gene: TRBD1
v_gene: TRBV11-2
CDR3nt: TGTGCCAGCAGCTTAGAAGACAGGGGGCCAAATGAGCAGTTCTTC
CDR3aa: CASSLEDRGPNEQFF

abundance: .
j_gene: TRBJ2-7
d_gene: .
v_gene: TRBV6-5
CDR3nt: TGTGCCAGCAATGGGGCCTTTAGCTACGAGCAGTACTTC
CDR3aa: CASNGAFSYEQYF

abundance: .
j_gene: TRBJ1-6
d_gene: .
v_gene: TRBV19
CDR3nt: TGTGCCAGTAGTCCCGGGACACGGAATAATTCACCCCTCCACTTT
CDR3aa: CASSPGTRNNSPLHF

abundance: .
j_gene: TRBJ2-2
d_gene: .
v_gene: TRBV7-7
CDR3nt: TGTGCTAGCACCTCGCGGGCGGGGTCGAACACCGGGGAGCTGTTTTTT
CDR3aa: CASTSRAGSNTGELFF

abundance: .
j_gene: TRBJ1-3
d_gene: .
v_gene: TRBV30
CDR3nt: TGTGCCTGGAGTCTAGGTGGTGGATCTGGAAACACCATATATTTT
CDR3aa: CAWSLGGGSGNTIYF

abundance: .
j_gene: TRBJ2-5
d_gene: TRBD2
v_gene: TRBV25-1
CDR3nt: TGTGCCAGCGCACGGGGGGTGACGGCCGGAGGAGAGACCCAGTACTTC
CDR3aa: CASARGVTAGGETQYF

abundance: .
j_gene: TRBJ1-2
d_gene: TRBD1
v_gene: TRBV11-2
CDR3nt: TGTGCCAGCAGCCCATGGACAGGGGGAGGCTACACCTTC
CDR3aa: CASSPWTGGGYTF

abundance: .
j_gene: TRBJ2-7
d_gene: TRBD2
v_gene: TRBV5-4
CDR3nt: TGTGCCAGCAGCTTGGGAGGATCTAGCGGGGCTTCAGAGCAGTACTTC
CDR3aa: CASSLGGSSGASEQYF

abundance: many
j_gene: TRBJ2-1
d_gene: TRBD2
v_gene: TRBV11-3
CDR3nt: TGTGCCAGCAGCTTGGTCGGACTAGCGGGTGATGAGCAGTTCTTC
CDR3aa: CASSLVGLAGDEQFF

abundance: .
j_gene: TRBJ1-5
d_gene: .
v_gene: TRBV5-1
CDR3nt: TGCGCCAGCAGTCGAGCCCAGGGCGGCAATCAGCCCCAGCATTTT
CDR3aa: CASSRAQGGNQPQHF

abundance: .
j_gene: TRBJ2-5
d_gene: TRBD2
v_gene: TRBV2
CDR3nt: TGTGCCAGCAGTGAAGACCGGACTAGCGGTCAAGAGACCCAGTACTTC
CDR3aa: CASSEDRTSGQETQYF

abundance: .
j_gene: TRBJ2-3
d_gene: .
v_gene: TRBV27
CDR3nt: TGTGCCAGCAGTTCATCAGATACGCAGTATTTT
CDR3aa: CASSSSDTQYF

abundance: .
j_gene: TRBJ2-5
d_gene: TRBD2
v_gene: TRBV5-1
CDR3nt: TGCGCCAGCAGCTTACGTCTAGCGGGAGAGACCCAGTACTTC
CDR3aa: CASSLRLAGETQYF

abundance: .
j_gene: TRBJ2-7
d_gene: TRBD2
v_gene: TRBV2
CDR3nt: TGTGCCAGCAGAGAGCGGGGGGGATGGTACGAGCAGTACTTC
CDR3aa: CASRERGGWYEQYF

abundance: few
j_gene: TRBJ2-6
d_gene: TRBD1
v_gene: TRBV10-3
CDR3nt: TGTGCCATCAGTGAGTCGGGACAGTCTGGGGCCAACGTCCTGACTTTC
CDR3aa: CAISESGQSGANVLTF

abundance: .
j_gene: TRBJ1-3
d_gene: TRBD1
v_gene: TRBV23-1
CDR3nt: TGCGCCAGCAGCCCTACCGGAGGGACAGGGGGCCACTTCCCTGGAAACACCATATATTTT
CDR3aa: CASSPTGGTGGHFPGNTIYF

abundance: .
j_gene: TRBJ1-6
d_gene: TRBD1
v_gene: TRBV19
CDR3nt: TGTGCCAGTAGTATATTCGGGGACAGCGCGAAATCACCCCTCCACTTT
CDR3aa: CASSIFGDSAKSPLHF

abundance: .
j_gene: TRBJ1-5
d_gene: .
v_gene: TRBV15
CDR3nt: TGTGCCACCAGCAGAGATATCCCCAATCAGCCCCAGCATTTT
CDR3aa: CATSRDIPNQPQHF

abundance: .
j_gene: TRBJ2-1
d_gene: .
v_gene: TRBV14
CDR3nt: TGTGCCAGCAGCCAAGATGCCCCCTCGCGGTTCTTC
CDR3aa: CASSQDAPSRFF

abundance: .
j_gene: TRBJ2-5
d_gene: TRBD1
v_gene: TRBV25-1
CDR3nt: TGTGCCAGCAGTGATTGGACAGGGGCTTTCCACTTC
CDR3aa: CASSDWTGAFHF

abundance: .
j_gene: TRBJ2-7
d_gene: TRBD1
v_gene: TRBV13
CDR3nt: TGTGCCAGCAGCTTAGGCCTCCAGGGGGAGAAATCCTACGAGCAGTACTTC
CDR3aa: CASSLGLQGEKSYEQYF

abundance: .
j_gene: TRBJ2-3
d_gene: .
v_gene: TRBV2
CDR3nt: TGTGCCAGCAGCGACACCGGCCTTACGCAGTATTTT
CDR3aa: CASSDTGLTQYF

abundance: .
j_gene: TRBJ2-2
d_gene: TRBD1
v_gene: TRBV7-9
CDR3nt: TGTGCCAGCAGCTTAGGACAGGGATCGCACGGGGAGCTGTTTTTT
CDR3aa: CASSLGQGSHGELFF

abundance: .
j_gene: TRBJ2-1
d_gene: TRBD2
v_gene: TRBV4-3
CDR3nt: TGCGCCAGCAGCCAAGAGCGCAGCGGGGGAGGGAATGAGCAGTTCTTC
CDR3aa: CASSQERSGGGNEQFF

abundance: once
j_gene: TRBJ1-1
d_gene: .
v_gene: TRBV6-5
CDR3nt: TGTGCCAGCGGACTCCCAGGTCACACTGAAGCTTTCTTT
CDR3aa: CASGLPGHTEAFF

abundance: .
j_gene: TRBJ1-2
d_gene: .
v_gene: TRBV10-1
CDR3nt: TGCGCCAGCAGTGAGGGGTACACTACTAACTATGGCTACACCTTC
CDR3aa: CASSEGYTTNYGYTF

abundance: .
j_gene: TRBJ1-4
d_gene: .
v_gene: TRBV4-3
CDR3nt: TGCGCCAGCAGCCAAGCAGGGGTTATGACTAATGAAAAACTGTTTTTT
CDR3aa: CASSQAGVMTNEKLFF

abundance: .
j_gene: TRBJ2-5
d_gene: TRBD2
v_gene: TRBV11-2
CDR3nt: TGTGCCAGCAGCACTAGCGGGAGACCCCAAGAGACCCAGTACTTC
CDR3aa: CASSTSGRPQETQYF

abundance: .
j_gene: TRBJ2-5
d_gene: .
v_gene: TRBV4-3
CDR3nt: TGCGCCAGCAGCTCCCGGGGAACGGGAGAGACCCAGTACTTC
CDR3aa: CASSSRGTGETQYF

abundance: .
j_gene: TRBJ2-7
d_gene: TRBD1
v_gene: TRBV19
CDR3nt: TGTGCCAGTAGCCCCGGGACAGGGACCTACGAGCAGTACTTC
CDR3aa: CASSPGTGTYEQYF

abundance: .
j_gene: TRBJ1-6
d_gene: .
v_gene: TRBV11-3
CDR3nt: TGTGCCAGCAGCATGGGGGGGTATTCACCCCTCCACTTT
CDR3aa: CASSMGGYSPLHF

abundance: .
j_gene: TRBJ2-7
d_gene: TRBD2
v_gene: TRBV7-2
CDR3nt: TGTGCCAGCAGCCCTCAAACTAGCGTTCCTCCCTACGAGCAGTACTTC
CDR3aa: CASSPQTSVPPYEQYF

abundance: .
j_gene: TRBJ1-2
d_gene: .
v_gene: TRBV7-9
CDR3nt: TGTGCCAGCAGCTCGCCCCTACAGGGTAACTATGGCTACACCTTC
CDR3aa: CASSSPLQGNYGYTF

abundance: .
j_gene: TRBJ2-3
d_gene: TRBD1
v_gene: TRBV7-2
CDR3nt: TGTGCCAGCAGCTTATCCACAGGGGCAGATACGCAGTATTTT
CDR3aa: CASSLSTGADTQYF

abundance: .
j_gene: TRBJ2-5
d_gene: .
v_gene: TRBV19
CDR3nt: TGTGCCAGTAGTTTACCCAGGGGCCGTGGAGAGACCCAGTACTTC
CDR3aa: CASSLPRGRGETQYF

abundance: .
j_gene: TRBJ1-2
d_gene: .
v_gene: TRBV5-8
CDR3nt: TGTGCCAGCAGCCCCACAGGCTGGTATGGCTACACCTTC
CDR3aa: CASSPTGWYGYTF

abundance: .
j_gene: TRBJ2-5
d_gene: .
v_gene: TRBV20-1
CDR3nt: TGCAGTGCTAGTGGCGAGACCCAGTACTTC
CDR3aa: CSASGETQYF

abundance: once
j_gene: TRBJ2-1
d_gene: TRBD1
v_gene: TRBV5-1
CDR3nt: TGCGCCAGCAGCTTTAAGACAGGGATGGGCGAGCAGTTCTTC
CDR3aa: CASSFKTGMGEQFF

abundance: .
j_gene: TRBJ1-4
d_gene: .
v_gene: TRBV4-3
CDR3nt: TGCGCCAGCAGCCGATCCGAACTTACTAATGAAAAACTGTTTTTT
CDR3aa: CASSRSELTNEKLFF

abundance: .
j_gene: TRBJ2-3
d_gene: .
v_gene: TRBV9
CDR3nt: TGTGCCAGCAGCAACCGACAAGCACGAGCAGATACGCAGTATTTT
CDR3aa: CASSNRQARADTQYF

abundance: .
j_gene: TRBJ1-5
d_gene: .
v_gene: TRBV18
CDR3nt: TGTGCCAGCTCACTAACCCGGACTGAGACTAATCAGCCCCAGCATTTT
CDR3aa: CASSLTRTETNQPQHF

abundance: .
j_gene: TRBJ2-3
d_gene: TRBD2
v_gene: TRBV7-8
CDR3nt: TGTGCCAGCAGCTTGAGAAGCGGGGGTGGCAGCACAGATACGCAGTATTTT
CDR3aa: CASSLRSGGGSTDTQYF

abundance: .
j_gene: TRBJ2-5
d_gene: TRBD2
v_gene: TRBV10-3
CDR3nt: TGTGCCATCAGCGGGACTAGCGGGGGTCGGGAGACCCAGTACTTC
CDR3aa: CAISGTSGGRETQYF